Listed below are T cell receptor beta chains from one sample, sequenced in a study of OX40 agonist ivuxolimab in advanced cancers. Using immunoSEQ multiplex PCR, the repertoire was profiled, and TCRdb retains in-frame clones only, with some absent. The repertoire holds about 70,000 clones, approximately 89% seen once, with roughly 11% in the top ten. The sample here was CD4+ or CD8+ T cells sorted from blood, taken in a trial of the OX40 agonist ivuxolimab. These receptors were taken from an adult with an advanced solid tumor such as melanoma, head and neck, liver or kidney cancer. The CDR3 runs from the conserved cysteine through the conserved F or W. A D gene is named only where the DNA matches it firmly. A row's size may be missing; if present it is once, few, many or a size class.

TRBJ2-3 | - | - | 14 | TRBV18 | TGTGCCAGCTCACCACAGGCCCGCACAGATACGCAGTATTTT | CASSPQARTDTQYF
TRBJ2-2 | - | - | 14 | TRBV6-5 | TGTGCCAGCAGTTACCAGGTGAACACCGGGGAGCTGTTTTTT | CASSYQVNTGELFF
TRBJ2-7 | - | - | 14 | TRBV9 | TGTGCCAGCAGCCCCGTTGGCTACACCTACGAGCAGTACTTC | CASSPVGYTYEQYF
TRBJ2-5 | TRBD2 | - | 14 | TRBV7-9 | TGTGCCAGCAGCGGTATAGCGGGAGAAGAGACCCAGTACTTC | CASSGIAGEETQYF
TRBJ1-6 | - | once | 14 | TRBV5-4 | TGTGCCAGCAGCCAGAGCTCCTATAATTCACCCCTCCACTTT | CASSQSSYNSPLHF
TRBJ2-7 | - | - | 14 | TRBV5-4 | TGTGCCAGCAGCTTTCAGGGGGGTCCATACGAGCAGTACTTC | CASSFQGGPYEQYF
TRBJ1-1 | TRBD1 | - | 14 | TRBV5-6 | TGTGCCAGCAGCTTGGCACAGGGGGGCGCTGAAGCTTTCTTT | CASSLAQGGAEAFF
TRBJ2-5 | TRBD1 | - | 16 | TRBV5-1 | TGCGCCAGCAGCACCGGACAGGGGGGAAGAGGCGAGACCCAGTACTTC | CASSTGQGGRGETQYF
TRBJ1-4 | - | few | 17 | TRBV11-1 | TGTGCCAGCAGCAACCCCAGGTGGGGCTCAACTAATGAAAAACTGTTTTTT | CASSNPRWGSTNEKLFF
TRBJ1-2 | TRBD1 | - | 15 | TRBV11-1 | TGTGCCAGCAGTCTCCCGGGACAGGGGGCCCGGGGCTACACCTTC | CASSLPGQGARGYTF
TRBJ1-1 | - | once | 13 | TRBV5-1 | TGCGCCAGCAGCTCTCAGACAGCGTCTGAAGCTTTCTTT | CASSSQTASEAFF
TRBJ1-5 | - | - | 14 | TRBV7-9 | TGTGCCAGCAGCCGAGTGGGACCCGGGGTAGCCCAGCATTTT | CASSRVGPGVAQHF
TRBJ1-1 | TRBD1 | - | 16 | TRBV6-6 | TGTGCCAGCAGTTACGGGGGACAGGGTATTATCGCTGAAGCTTTCTTT | CASSYGGQGIIAEAFF
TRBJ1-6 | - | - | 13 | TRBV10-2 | TGCGCCAGCAGTGATCCTGGTAATTCACCCCTCCACTTT | CASSDPGNSPLHF
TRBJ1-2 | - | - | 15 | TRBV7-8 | TGTGCCAGCAGCTTAGCGAGGTCAGGGCCCTATGGCTACACCTTC | CASSLARSGPYGYTF
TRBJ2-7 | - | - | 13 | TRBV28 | TGTGCCAGCCTCCTTGGGGGTAGCGACGAGCAGTACTTC | CASLLGGSDEQYF